One sample yielded the 14 T cell receptor beta chains listed below, sequenced in a study of CD8 T cells in Susac syndrome. Random hexamers primed reverse transcription of about 0.45 to 1 ug RNA. TCRdb ran MiXCR on the immunoSEQ multiplex PCR reads and lists one entry per CDR3 protein. Of some 180,000 distinct CDR3 sequences in the sample, around 90% were seen once. The sequenced sample consisted of CD4+ T cells from PBMCs. Receptors were obtained from a human donor with Susac syndrome.

The CDR3 region has the DNA TGTGCCAGCAGCGTTGGGCGACCGGGGAAAGAGACCCAGTACTTC. Protein: CASSVGRPGKETQYF. The gene calls are TRBV9 and TRBJ2-5; D may be TRBD2 (5 bases). The V end lost 2 bases, the J end lost 3 bases, and 14 bases lay between the germline ends. The CDR3 extends over 15 amino acids. Germline V lookup: CDR1 SGDLS, CDR2 YYNGEE.

The rearrangement links TRBV20-1 to TRBJ1-2; TRBD1 aligns across 7 bases. This CDR3 has 14 residues. V lost 3 bases and J lost 4; bases outside the gene matches: 8. Germline V gene sequence: CDR1 DFQATT, CDR2 SNEGSKA (reference sequence). This chain's CDR3 is CSARRTGILYGYTF. DNA for the CDR3: TGCAGTGCTAGGAGGACAGGCATACTCTATGGCTACACCTTC.

The chain is built from TRBV4-2 and TRBJ2-3; TRBD1 agrees at 8 bases. CDR1 is LGHNA, CDR2 YNFKEQ, per germline. The CDR3 sequence is 16 residues long. The trim removed 5 bases at V and 2 bases at J, leaving 9 bases unmatched. For the CDR3, the DNA is TGTGCCAGCAGCGATAACCGGGACAGGCTCACAGATACGCAGTATTTT. It translates to CASSDNRDRLTDTQYF.

In DNA form, the CDR3 reads TGTGCCAGCAGCGCCTACGGGACAGGGGATACTGAAGCTTTCTTT. Residues: CASSAYGTGDTEAFF. V gene TRBV9 combines with J gene TRBJ1-1; 10 positions agree with TRBD1. Germline lookup yields CDR1 SGDLS and CDR2 YYNGEE. This CDR3 has 15 residues. V trimming: 3 bases; J trimming: 5 bases; junction bases outside the gene matches: 7.

This chain connects TRBV2 to TRBJ1-1; TRBD1 agrees at 10 bases. V lost 6 bases and J lost 4; bases outside the gene matches: 5. This CDR3 has 14 residues. Germline CDR1 reads SNHLY; CDR2 reads FYNNEI. CDR3 sequence (DNA): TGTGCCAGCAGGACAGGGGGCGGAAGCACTGAAGCTTTCTTT. It codes for CASRTGGGSTEAFF.

This chain connects TRBV6-5 to TRBJ1-6; D uncertain. CDR1 and CDR2 (germline): MNHEY, SVGAGI. This CDR3 region has 15 residues. V lost 0 bases and J lost 9, with 12 bases in between. CDR3 in DNA: TGTGCCAGCAGTTACTCGGGTCTCGAGGTTTCACCCCTCCACTTT. Its translation: CASSYSGLEVSPLHF.

The chain recombines TRBV3-1 with TRBJ2-5, with D possibly TRBD2 on 8 matching bases. Germline V CDR1 and CDR2: LGHDT, YNNKEL (reference sequence). Trimming took off 4 bases at V and 4 bases at J, with 16 bases between the two ends. The CDR3 has 15 residues. CDR3 residues: CASSPRDSGGETQYF. Written as DNA, the CDR3 is TGTGCCAGCAGCCCCAGGGACAGCGGGGGAGAGACCCAGTACTTC.

The CDR3 sequence: CASGAEGQGFSNQPQHF. DNA of the CDR3: TGTGCCAGCGGTGCAGAAGGACAGGGGTTCAGCAATCAGCCCCAGCATTTT. The J gene is TRBJ1-5, the V gene TRBV28, with TRBD1 identical over 9 bases. This CDR3 region has 17 residues. Trimming removed 8 bases from V and 1 base from J; junction bases left unmatched: 12. Germline V CDR1 and CDR2: MDHEN, SYDVKM.

The V call is TRBV28, the J call TRBJ1-1, with TRBD1 matching 7 bases. The CDR3 has 15 amino acids. Germline CDR1 reads MDHEN; CDR2 reads SYDVKM. The V segment lost 5 bases and the J segment 3 bases; nucleotides outside the gene matches: 9. In nucleotides, the CDR3 is TGTGCCAGCAGTGGACAGGCCTTGGGGTACACTGAAGCTTTCTTT. Protein sequence: CASSGQALGYTEAFF.

The V and J genes are TRBV5-1 and TRBJ2-1, with a weak D call TRBD2 (5 bases). The CDR3 totals 15 residues. From germline, CDR1 is SGHRS and CDR2 YFSETQ. V lost 6 bases, J lost 0 bases, and 13 bases lay in between. The CDR3 spells CASNDKRSSYNEQFF. The CDR3, as DNA: TGCGCCAGCAATGACAAGCGGAGCTCCTACAATGAGCAGTTCTTC. The full variable domain, completed using reference TRBV5-1 and TRBJ2-1, is KAGVTQTPRYLIKTRGQQVTLSCSPISGHRSVSWYQQTPGQGLQFLFEYFSETQRNKGNFPGRFSGRQFSNSRSEMNVSTLELGDSALYLCASNDKRSSYNEQFFGPGTRLTVL.

This sequence joins TRBV5-1 and TRBJ1-1, with unresolved D. The germline V gene encodes CDR1 SGHRS and CDR2 YFSETQ. The CDR3 has 13 residues. Trimming stripped 5 bases from V and 1 base from J, with 9 bases between. CDR3 residues: CASSVAQNTEAFF. In nucleotides, the CDR3 is TGCGCCAGCAGTGTGGCCCAGAACACTGAAGCTTTCTTT.

The V call is TRBV18, the J call TRBJ1-1; D is unresolved. CDR1 KGHSH and CDR2 LQKENI come from the germline V gene. There are 16 residues in the CDR3. V lost 2 bases and J lost 6, with 19 bases in between. CDR3: CASSPDRNGPIAEAFF. The DNA for the CDR3 is TGTGCCAGCTCACCAGACCGGAACGGGCCAATCGCTGAAGCTTTCTTT.

The CDR3: CASSLGGAGDLTDTQYF. DNA of the CDR3: TGTGCCAGCAGCTTAGGTGGCGCGGGAGACCTCACAGATACGCAGTATTTT. The genes are TRBV11-3 and TRBJ2-3; TRBD2 matches at 7 bases. This CDR3 region has 17 residues. Germline trimming cut 1 base from V and 2 bases from J; bases unmatched to any gene: 9. CDR1 SGHNT and CDR2 YENEEA come from the germline V gene.

This rearrangement joins TRBV20-1 to TRBJ2-1; tentative D call: TRBD1 (5 bases). The ends were cut back, 1 base at V and 5 bases at J, with 12 bases in the middle. The CDR3 length is 14 residues. The V gene's germline CDR1 is DFQATT and CDR2 SNEGSKA (reference sequence). This CDR3 is CSARVMGLNNEQFF. CDR3 DNA sequence: TGCAGTGCTAGAGTTATGGGGCTTAACAATGAGCAGTTCTTC.